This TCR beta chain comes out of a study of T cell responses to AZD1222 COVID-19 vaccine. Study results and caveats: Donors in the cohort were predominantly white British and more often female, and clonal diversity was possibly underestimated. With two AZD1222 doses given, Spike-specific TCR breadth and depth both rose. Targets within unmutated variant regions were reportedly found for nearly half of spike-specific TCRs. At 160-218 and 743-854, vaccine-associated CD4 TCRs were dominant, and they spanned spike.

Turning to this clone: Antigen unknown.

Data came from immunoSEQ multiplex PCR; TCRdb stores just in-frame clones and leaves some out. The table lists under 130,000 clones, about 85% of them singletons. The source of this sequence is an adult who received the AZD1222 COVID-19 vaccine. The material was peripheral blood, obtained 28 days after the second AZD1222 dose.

CDR3 protein: CASSFGTTNTEAFF. Here the CDR3 DNA reads TGTGCCAGCAGCTTCGGGACCACGAACACTGAAGCTTTCTTT. V gene TRBV7-2 combines with J gene TRBJ1-1; D perhaps matches TRBD1 (5 bases). CDR1 and CDR2 (germline): SGHTA, FQGNSA. V gave up 3 bases and J gave up 1 base, with 9 bases separating them. CDR3 length equals 14 residues.